This TCR beta chain derives from a study of blood T cell repertoires in COVID-19. Overall study: The analysed material was cDNA or gDNA that came from T cells, B-cell-depleted T cells, or PBMCs.

Trimming pared 0 bases from V and 11 bases from J, leaving 11 bases between. In germline, CDR1 is SGDLS, CDR2 YYNGEE. This CDR3 contains 12 residues. Study processing details: Scientists estimated how many nucleated cells there were by amplifying reference gene primers. Assay: immunoSEQ multiplex PCR; the TCRdb copy retains only in-frame clones and omits some. Clone size and the V and J calls come from that table; the DNA yielded D and trimming. The table includes about 410,000 clones, roughly 90% detected once. The sequenced sample was peripheral blood. The rearrangement uses TRBV9 and TRBJ1-1; unclear D gene. The receptor comes from a woman aged 35 to 49 with COVID-19, enrolled during active disease. The CDR3 DNA sequence: TGTGCCAGCAGCGTAGCCGCAGGTGAGGCTTTCTTT. Its translation is CASSVAAGEAFF.